The clone carrying this T cell receptor beta chain was recorded a few times. The data were taken from a study of patients and donors after allogeneic stem cell transplantation. The CDR3 loop spans 12 amino acids. Germline V lookup: CDR1 DFQATT, CDR2 SNEGSKA (reference sequence). TCRdb re-analysed the RT-PCR reads in MiXCR, keeping a single row per CDR3 protein. This table holds around 240,000 distinct CDR3 sequences, around 14% found once. Input material: blood, either unsorted or a sorted T cell fraction (not recorded which). This receptor was identified in a human donor who was either an allogeneic HSCT recipient or a stem cell or donor lymphocyte infusion donor (not recorded which). It is not recorded whose cells these are; they may come from a transplant donor. The chain recombines TRBV20-1 with TRBJ1-6; 8 nucleotides match TRBD1. The DNA of the CDR3 is TGCAGGGGGGACAGGAGTAATTCACCCCTCCACTTT. As protein: CRGDRSNSPLHF.